This T cell receptor (beta chain) was identified in a study of tumor-infiltrating lymphocytes in primary liver carcinoma. This clonotype was seen at least ten times. For blood RNA, unsorted whole blood served as the source, and germline DNA was extracted too. The CDR3 covers 17 residues. The V gene's germline CDR1 is MNHNY and CDR2 SVGAGI (reference sequence). The trim removed 6 bases at V and 3 bases at J, leaving 15 bases unmatched. TCR beta cDNA was made from roughly 500 ng total RNA with a constant-region primer. Three-round nested multiplex PCR performed with slightly modified ARM-PCR produced the TCR beta libraries. Both of the initial two PCR rounds ran for about 11 cycles and employed TRBV1-TRBV30 forward primers alongside a C-beta reverse primer. TCRdb reprocessed the multiplex PCR reads via MiXCR and lists one record per CDR3 protein. The sample contains 320,000 or so distinct CDR3 sequences, 65% of which appear only once.

Sequenced material: peripheral blood. This sequence originates from a man in his forties or fifties with primary liver carcinoma and hepatitis B virus infection. This chain links TRBV6-6 with TRBJ2-7; 9 bases agree with TRBD1. CDR3 amino acids: CASSPGLNRGQNYEQYF. The CDR3 region has the DNA TGTGCCAGCAGCCCTGGACTAAACAGGGGGCAGAACTACGAGCAGTACTTC.